The rows below give T cell receptor beta chains drawn from one sample of a study of OX40 agonist ivuxolimab in advanced cancers. TCRdb's copy holds only in-frame clones and misses some; the assay was immunoSEQ multiplex PCR. The sample carries some 80,000 clones, about 90% recorded once. Sample: CD4+ or CD8+ T cells sorted from blood, taken in a trial of the OX40 agonist ivuxolimab. All receptors derive from an adult with an advanced solid tumor such as melanoma, head and neck, liver or kidney cancer. Both conserved end residues are part of each CDR3. The D gene is left open where the match is weak. Expanded clones get a size class; other rows say once, few or many, or leave the size out.

length: 12
J: TRBJ2-2
V: TRBV13
size: .
D: .
DNA: TGTGCCAGCAGCTTAGAAACCGGGGAGCTGTTTTTT
CDR3: CASSLETGELFF

length: 15
J: TRBJ2-2
V: TRBV5-1
size: .
D: TRBD1
DNA: TGCGCCAGCAGCGCCAGACAGGGGTACACCGGGGAGCTGTTTTTT
CDR3: CASSARQGYTGELFF

length: 13
J: TRBJ2-2
V: TRBV11-3
size: .
D: .
DNA: TGTGCCAGCAGCTCAAGTAACTCCGGGGAGCTGTTTTTT
CDR3: CASSSSNSGELFF

length: 15
J: TRBJ2-7
V: TRBV21-1
size: .
D: .
DNA: TGTGCCAGCAGCACTGCAGGAAAGGGACCCTACGAGCAGTACTTC
CDR3: CASSTAGKGPYEQYF

length: 15
J: TRBJ1-2
V: TRBV29-1
size: .
D: .
DNA: TGCAGCGTTGAAAGGACCTATCGAGCTAACTATGGCTACACCTTC
CDR3: CSVERTYRANYGYTF

length: 13
J: TRBJ1-1
V: TRBV2
size: .
D: .
DNA: TGTGCCAGCAGCCTGGTCCCCGACACTGAAGCTTTCTTT
CDR3: CASSLVPDTEAFF

length: 10
J: TRBJ1-1
V: TRBV29-1
size: .
D: .
DNA: TGCAGCGTTGAAGCGTCATCATCTTTCTTT
CDR3: CSVEASSSFF

length: 12
J: TRBJ2-2
V: TRBV29-1
size: .
D: .
DNA: TGCAGCGTAGCAAGGCCCACCGGGGAGCTGTTTTTT
CDR3: CSVARPTGELFF

length: 15
J: TRBJ2-3
V: TRBV6-1
size: .
D: .
DNA: TGTGCCAGCAGTCTATCTCTAGGGATTACAGATACGCAGTATTTT
CDR3: CASSLSLGITDTQYF

length: 17
J: TRBJ2-2
V: TRBV5-1
size: .
D: TRBD1
DNA: TGCGCCAGCAGCGCAGAGGGACAGGGAAATGTCAACGGGGAGCTGTTTTTT
CDR3: CASSAEGQGNVNGELFF

length: 16
J: TRBJ1-1
V: TRBV6-1
size: .
D: TRBD1
DNA: TGTGCCAGCAGTAAAGGGAAGGGGGCGCGTAACACTGAAGCTTTCTTT
CDR3: CASSKGKGARNTEAFF

length: 14
J: TRBJ2-2
V: TRBV19
size: .
D: .
DNA: TGTGCCAGTAGTATGAAAGGTCTGAGCGGGGAGCTGTTTTTT
CDR3: CASSMKGLSGELFF

length: 15
J: TRBJ2-5
V: TRBV5-1
size: .
D: .
DNA: TGCGCCAGCAGGAGGGAAGTGGGAGGCGCAGAGACCCAGTACTTC
CDR3: CASRREVGGAETQYF

length: 15
J: TRBJ1-5
V: TRBV25-1
size: .
D: .
DNA: TGTGCCAGCAGTGTCGCAGGGGTAAGCAATCAGCCCCAGCATTTT
CDR3: CASSVAGVSNQPQHF

length: 15
J: TRBJ2-1
V: TRBV9
size: .
D: .
DNA: TGTGCCAGCAGCCGCGGCCGGACCTCCCCCAATGAGCAGTTCTTC
CDR3: CASSRGRTSPNEQFF

length: 10
J: TRBJ2-7
V: TRBV21-1
size: .
D: .
DNA: TGTGCCAGCAACCTCTACGAGCAGTACTTC
CDR3: CASNLYEQYF

length: 11
J: TRBJ2-1
V: TRBV30
size: .
D: .
DNA: TGTGCCTGGACACACCGCAATGAGCAGTTCTTC
CDR3: CAWTHRNEQFF

length: 16
J: TRBJ2-3
V: TRBV7-6
size: .
D: TRBD2
DNA: TGTGCCAGCAGCTTAGCCCCAGCGGGAGCCACAGATACGCAGTATTTT
CDR3: CASSLAPAGATDTQYF

length: 15
J: TRBJ2-1
V: TRBV30
size: .
D: TRBD2
DNA: TGTGCCTGGAGTGGGAACCTAGCGGGGGGCAATGAGCAGTTCTTC
CDR3: CAWSGNLAGGNEQFF

length: 17
J: TRBJ2-3
V: TRBV6-1
size: .
D: .
DNA: TGTGCCAGCAGTGAAGAGTTACGGCAGAACCCCACAGATACGCAGTATTTT
CDR3: CASSEELRQNPTDTQYF

length: 12
J: TRBJ1-2
V: TRBV5-6
size: .
D: .
DNA: TGTGCCAGCAGGAGTTCTAACTATGGCTACACCTTC
CDR3: CASRSSNYGYTF

length: 13
J: TRBJ1-4
V: TRBV27
size: .
D: .
DNA: TGTGCCAGCAGTTCCTTTTCAGGGGAAAAACTGTTTTTT
CDR3: CASSSFSGEKLFF

length: 15
J: TRBJ1-3
V: TRBV19
size: once
D: .
DNA: TGTGCCAGTAGTAAGACAGGTCCTTCTGGAAACACCATATATTTT
CDR3: CASSKTGPSGNTIYF